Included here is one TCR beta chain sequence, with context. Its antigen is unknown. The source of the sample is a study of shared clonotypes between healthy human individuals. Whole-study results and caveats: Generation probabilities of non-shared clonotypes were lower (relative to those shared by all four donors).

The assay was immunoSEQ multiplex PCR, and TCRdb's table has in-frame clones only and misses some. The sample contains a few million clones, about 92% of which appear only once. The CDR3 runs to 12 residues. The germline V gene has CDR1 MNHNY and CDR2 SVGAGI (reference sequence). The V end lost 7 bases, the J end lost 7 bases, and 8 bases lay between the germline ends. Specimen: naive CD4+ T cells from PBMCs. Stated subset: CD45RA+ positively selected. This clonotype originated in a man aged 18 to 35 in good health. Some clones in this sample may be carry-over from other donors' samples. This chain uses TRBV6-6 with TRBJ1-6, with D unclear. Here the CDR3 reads CASTRRNSPLHF. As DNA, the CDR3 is TGTGCCAGCACACGTCGAAATTCACCCCTCCACTTT.